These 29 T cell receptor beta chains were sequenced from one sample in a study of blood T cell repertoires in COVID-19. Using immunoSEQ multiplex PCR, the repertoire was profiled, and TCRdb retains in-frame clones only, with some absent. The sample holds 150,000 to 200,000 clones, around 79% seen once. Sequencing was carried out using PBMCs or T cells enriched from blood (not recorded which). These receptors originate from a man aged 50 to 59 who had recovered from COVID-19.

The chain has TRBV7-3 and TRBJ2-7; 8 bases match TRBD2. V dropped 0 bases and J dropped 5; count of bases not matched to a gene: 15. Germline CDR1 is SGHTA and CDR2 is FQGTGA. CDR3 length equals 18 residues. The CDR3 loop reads CASSLTCRREDPVDEQYF. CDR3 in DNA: TGTGCCAGCAGCTTAACGTGTCGGCGGGAGGACCCCGTGGACGAGCAGTACTTC.

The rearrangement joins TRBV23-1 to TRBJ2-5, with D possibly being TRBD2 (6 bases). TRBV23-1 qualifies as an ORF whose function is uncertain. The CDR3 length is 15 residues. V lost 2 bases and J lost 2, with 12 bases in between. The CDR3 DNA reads TGCGCCAGCAGTCAAATACTAGCCGGGCAAGAGACCCAGTACTTC. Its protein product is CASSQILAGQETQYF.

CDR3 loop: CATSDLRAGNNEQYF. CDR3 sequence (DNA): TGTGCCACCAGTGATTTGCGGGCAGGGAACAACGAGCAGTACTTC. The chain carries TRBV24-1 and TRBJ2-7; D perhaps matches TRBD1 (5 bases). Germline assignment: CDR1 KGHDR and CDR2 SFDVKD. The length of the CDR3 is 15 residues. V shed 0 bases and J shed 5 bases, with 13 bases lying between them.

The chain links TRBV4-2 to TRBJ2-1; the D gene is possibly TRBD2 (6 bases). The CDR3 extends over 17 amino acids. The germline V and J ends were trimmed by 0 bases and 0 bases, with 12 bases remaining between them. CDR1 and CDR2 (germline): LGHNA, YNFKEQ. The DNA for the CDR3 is TGTGCCAGCAGCCAAGACGGGAGCAAGAGCTCCTACAATGAGCAGTTCTTC. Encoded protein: CASSQDGSKSSYNEQFF.

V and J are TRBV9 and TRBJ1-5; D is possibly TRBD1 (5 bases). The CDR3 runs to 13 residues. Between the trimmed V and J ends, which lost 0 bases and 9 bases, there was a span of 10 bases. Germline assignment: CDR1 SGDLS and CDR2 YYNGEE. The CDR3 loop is CASSVGGGMPQHF. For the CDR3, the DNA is TGTGCCAGCAGCGTAGGGGGGGGTATGCCCCAGCATTTT.

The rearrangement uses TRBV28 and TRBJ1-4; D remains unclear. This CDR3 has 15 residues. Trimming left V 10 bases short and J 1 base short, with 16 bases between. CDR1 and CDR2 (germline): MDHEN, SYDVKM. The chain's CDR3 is CATSWVGVTNEKLFF. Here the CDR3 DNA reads TGTGCCACGTCCTGGGTGGGAGTAACTAATGAAAAACTGTTTTTT.

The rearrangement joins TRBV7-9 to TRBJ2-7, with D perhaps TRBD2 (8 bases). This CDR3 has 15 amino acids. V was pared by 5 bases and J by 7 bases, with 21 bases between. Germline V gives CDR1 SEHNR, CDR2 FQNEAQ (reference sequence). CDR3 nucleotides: TGTGCCAGCAGCCCCCGGGAGGGGACAGCTCAAGAGCAGTACTTC. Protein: CASSPREGTAQEQYF.

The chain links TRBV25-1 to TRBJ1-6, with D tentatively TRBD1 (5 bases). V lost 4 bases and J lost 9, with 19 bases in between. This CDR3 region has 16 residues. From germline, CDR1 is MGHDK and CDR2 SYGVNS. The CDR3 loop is CASSGSGGLGGSPLHF. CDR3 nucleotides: TGTGCCAGCAGTGGATCCGGGGGACTGGGGGGTTCACCCCTCCACTTT.

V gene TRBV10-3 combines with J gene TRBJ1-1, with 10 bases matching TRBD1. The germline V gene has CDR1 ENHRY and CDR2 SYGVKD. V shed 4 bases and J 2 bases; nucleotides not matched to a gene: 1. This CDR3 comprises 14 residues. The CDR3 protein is CAISGDRGNTEAFF. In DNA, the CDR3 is TGTGCCATCAGTGGGGACAGGGGAAACACTGAAGCTTTCTTT.

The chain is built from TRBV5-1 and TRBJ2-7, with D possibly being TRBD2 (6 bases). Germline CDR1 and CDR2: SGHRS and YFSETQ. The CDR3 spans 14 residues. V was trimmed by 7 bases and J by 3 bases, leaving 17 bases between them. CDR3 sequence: CASRNRDSDYEQYF. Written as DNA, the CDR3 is TGCGCCAGCCGGAACCGGGACTCAGACTACGAGCAGTACTTC.

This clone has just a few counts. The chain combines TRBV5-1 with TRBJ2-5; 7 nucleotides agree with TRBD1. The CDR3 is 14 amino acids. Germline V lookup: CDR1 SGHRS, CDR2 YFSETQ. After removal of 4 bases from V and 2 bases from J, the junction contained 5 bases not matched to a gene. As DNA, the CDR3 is TGCGCCAGCAGCGTCGGACAGGATCAAGAGACCCAGTACTTC. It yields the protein CASSVGQDQETQYF.

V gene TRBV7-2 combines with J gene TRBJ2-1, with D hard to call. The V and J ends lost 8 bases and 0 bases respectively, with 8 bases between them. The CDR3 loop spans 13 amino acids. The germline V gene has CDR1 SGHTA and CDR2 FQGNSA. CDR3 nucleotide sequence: TGTGCCAGCGGATGGAGCTCCTACAATGAGCAGTTCTTC. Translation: CASGWSSYNEQFF.

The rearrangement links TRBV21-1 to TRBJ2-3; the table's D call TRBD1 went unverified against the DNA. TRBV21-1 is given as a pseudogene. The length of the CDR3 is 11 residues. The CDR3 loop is CASFQGNTQYF. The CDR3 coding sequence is TGTGCCAGCTTTCAGGGAAATACGCAGTATTTT.

CDR3 DNA: TGTGCCAGCAGCCCCTTCCGGACTGCTCAAGAGACCCAGTACTTC. Protein sequence: CASSPFRTAQETQYF. The V gene is TRBV11-2, the J gene TRBJ2-5; a possible D gene is TRBD2 (5 bases). The V gene's germline CDR1 is SGHAT and CDR2 FQNNGV. V lost 5 bases, J lost 2 bases, and 15 bases lay in between. The CDR3 is 15 amino acids.

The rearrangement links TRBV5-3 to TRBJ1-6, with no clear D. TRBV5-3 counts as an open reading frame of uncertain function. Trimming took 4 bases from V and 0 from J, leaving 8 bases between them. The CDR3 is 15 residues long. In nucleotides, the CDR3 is TGTGCCAGAAGCCCAGGTAGCTCCTATAATTCACCCCTCCACTTT. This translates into CARSPGSSYNSPLHF.

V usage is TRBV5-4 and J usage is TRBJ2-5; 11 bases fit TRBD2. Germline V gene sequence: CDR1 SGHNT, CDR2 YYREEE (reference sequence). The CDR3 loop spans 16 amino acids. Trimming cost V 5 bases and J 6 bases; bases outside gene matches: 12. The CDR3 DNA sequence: TGTGCCAGCAGTCCTCCCACTAGCGGGAGCGGGAAGACCCAGTACTTC. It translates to CASSPPTSGSGKTQYF.

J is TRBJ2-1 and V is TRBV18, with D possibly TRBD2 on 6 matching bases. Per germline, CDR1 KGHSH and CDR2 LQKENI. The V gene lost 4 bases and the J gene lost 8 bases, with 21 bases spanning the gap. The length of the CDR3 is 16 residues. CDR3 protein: CASSQSRTTSGYEQFF. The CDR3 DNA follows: TGTGCCAGCTCACAAAGCCGGACTACTTCTGGCTATGAGCAGTTCTTC.

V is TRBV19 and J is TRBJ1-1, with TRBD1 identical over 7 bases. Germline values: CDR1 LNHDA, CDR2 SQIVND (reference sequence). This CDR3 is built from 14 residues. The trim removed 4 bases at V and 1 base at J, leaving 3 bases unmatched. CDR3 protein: CASSKRTGNTEAFF. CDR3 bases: TGTGCCAGTAGTAAACGGACAGGGAACACTGAAGCTTTCTTT.

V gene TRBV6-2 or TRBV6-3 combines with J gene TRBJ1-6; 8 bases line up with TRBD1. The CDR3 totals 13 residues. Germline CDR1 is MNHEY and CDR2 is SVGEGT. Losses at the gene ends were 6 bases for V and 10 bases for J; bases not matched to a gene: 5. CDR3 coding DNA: TGTGCCAGCAGCAGGGGGCTGGAGTCACCCCTCCACTTT. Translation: CASSRGLESPLHF.

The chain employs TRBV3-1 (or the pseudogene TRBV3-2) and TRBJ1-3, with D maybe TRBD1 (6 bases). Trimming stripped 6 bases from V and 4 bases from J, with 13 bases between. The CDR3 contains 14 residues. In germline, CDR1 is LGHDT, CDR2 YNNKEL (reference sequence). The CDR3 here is CASSRRDTGNTIYF. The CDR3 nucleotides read TGTGCCAGCAGTCGTCGGGACACAGGAAACACCATATATTTT.

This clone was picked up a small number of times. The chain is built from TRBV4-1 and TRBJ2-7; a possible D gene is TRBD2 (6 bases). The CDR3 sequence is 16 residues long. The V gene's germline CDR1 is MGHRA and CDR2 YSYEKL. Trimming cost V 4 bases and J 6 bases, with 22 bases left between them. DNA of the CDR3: TGCGCCAGCAGCCGTTCGGGACTCCTGCAGCTTGGCGAGCAGTACTTC. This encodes CASSRSGLLQLGEQYF.

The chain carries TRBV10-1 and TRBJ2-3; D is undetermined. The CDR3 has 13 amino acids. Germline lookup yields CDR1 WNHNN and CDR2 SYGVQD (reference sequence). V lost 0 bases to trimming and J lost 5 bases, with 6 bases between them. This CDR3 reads CASSESRGDTQYF. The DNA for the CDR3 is TGCGCCAGCAGTGAGTCCAGAGGAGATACGCAGTATTTT.

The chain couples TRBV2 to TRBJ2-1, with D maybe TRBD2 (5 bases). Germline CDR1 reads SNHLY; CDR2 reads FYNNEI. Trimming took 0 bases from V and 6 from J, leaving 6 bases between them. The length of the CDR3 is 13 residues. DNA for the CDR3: TGTGCCAGCAGTGAAGCGAGGGTCAATGAGCAGTTCTTC. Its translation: CASSEARVNEQFF.

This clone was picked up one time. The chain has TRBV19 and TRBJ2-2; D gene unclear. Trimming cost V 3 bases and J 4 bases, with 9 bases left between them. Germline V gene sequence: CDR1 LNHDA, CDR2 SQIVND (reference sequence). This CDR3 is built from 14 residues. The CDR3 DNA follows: TGTGCCAGTAGTATGTCGGGTCTCACCGGGGAGCTGTTTTTT. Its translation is CASSMSGLTGELFF.

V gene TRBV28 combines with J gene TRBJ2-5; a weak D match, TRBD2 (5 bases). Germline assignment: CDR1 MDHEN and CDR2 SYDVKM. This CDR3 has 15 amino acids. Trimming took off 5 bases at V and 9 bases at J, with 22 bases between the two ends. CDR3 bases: TGTGCCAGCAGTCCCTCGGGTCCTAGCACGTCGCCCCAGTACTTC. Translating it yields CASSPSGPSTSPQYF.

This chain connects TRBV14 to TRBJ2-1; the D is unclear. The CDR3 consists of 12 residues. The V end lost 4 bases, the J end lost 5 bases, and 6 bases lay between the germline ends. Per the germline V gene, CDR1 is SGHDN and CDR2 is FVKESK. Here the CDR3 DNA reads TGTGCCAGCAGCCTCTTAAACAATGAGCAGTTCTTC. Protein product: CASSLLNNEQFF.

The CDR3 region is CASSIVRAMNTEAFF. CDR3 nucleotides: TGTGCCAGTAGTATCGTCAGGGCCATGAACACTGAAGCTTTCTTT. This sequence joins TRBV19 and TRBJ1-1; D might be TRBD1 (5 bases). V was shortened by 3 bases and J by 0 bases, with 11 bases between the two germline ends. The CDR3 totals 15 residues. The V gene's germline CDR1 is LNHDA and CDR2 SQIVND (reference sequence).

The CDR3, as DNA: TGTGCCAGTAGTATGGGAGGGCCCTTGACAGGCGAGCAGTACTTC. This translates into CASSMGGPLTGEQYF. This chain links TRBV19 with TRBJ2-7; weak D call: TRBD2 (7 bases). The CDR3 totals 15 residues. Trimming cost V 3 bases and J 6 bases, with 18 bases left between them. Germline lookup yields CDR1 LNHDA and CDR2 SQIVND (reference sequence). The variable domain in full, with the rest retrieved from reference TRBV19 and TRBJ2-7, is DGGITQSPKYLFRKEGQNVTLSCEQNLNHDAMYWYRQDPGQGLRLIYYSQIVNDFQKGDIAEGYSVSREKKESFPLTVTSAQKNPTAFYLCASSMGGPLTGEQYFGPGTRLTVT.

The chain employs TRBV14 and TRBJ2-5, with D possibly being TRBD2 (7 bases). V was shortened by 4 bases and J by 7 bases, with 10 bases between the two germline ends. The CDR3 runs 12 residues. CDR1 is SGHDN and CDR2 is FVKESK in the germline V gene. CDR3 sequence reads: CASSPGEGTQYF. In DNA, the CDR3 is TGTGCCAGCAGCCCAGGGGAGGGGACCCAGTACTTC.